Sequencing of this TCR beta chain was carried out in a study of identical twins. A word on this clonotype: Its antigen is currently unknown.

TCRdb reprocessed the 5' RACE reads via MiXCR and lists one record per CDR3 protein. Among 200,000 to 250,000 distinct CDR3 sequences, 6.5% were seen once, and the ten largest hold approximately 14%. Study-wide results and limits: Invariant MAIT and iNKT cells may have partly biased zero-insertion analyses. The abundant beta clonotypes from cord blood had fewer insertions, and memory repertoires had none of this.

The CDR3 runs 13 residues. The V gene's germline CDR1 is SQVTM and CDR2 ANQGSEA. Trimming stripped 6 bases from V and 10 bases from J, with 21 bases between. Healthy Caucasians provided all donations. These data were also reused for a study on T cells expressing NK-cell markers. That source notes: Researchers got TCR beta repertoires out of sorted CD3+CD56+NKG2C+, CD3+CD56+NKG2C- and CD3+CD56-NKG2C+ T cells.

The sequenced material came from CD8+ T cells sorted from blood. This sequence originates from a woman aged 18-35 years in good health. The chain uses TRBV29-1 and TRBJ1-1, with TRBD1 as a possible D gene (5 bases). CDR3 coding DNA: TGCAGCGTGGGAGGGGCAGGGTTGGATGGAGCTTTCTTT. This sequence encodes CSVGGAGLDGAFF.